A selection of T cell receptor beta chains follows, all from one sample in a study of blood T cell repertoires in COVID-19. Measured with immunoSEQ multiplex PCR; TCRdb has only the in-frame clones, and not every one. The sample yields over 70,000 clones, roughly 80% seen once. The specimen sequenced was peripheral blood. The receptors shown here come from a woman in her 70s with acute or convalescent COVID-19. Both conserved end residues are part of each CDR3. D genes are given only for firm matches. Size values are once, few and many counts, or a class for expanded clones, and some rows have none.

>TRBD1|TRBJ1-1|TRBV5-1|few
TGCGCCAGCAGCGAAAGGACAGGGGCTAACACTGAAGCTTTCTTT
CASSERTGANTEAFF
>.|TRBJ2-2|TRBV9|.
TGTGCCAGCAGCGTAGTTCAGGGAACCCCCGGGGAGCTGTTTTTT
CASSVVQGTPGELFF
>TRBD1|TRBJ1-5|TRBV6-5|.
TGTGCCAGCAGTTACGGGACAGGAAGCAATCAGCCCCAGCATTTT
CASSYGTGSNQPQHF
>TRBD2|TRBJ2-7|TRBV2|.
TGTGCCAGCACCCAGCGGGGTATTCCCTACGAGCAGTACTTC
CASTQRGIPYEQYF
>.|TRBJ2-1|TRBV2|.
TGTGCCAGCAGTGAAGCTGCCTCGGGTGAGCAGTTCTTC
CASSEAASGEQFF
>TRBD2|TRBJ2-5|TRBV7-2|few
TGTGCCAGCAGGAACCAGCGGGGGGGCCGAGAGACCCAGTACTTC
CASRNQRGGRETQYF
>TRBD1|TRBJ1-1|TRBV7-6|.
TGTGCCAGCAGCCTCAAGACAGGGATGAACACTGAAGCTTTCTTT
CASSLKTGMNTEAFF
>.|TRBJ2-7|TRBV30|few
TGTGCCTGGAGTTTTGGGGCAGACGTCCGGTTC
CAWSFGADVRF
>TRBD1|TRBJ1-5|TRBV5-6|.
TGTGCCAGCAGCTTGCTTCGGAGGGGGCGCAATCAGCCCCAGCATTTT
CASSLLRRGRNQPQHF
>.|TRBJ1-6|TRBV28|.
TGTGCCAGCAGCTGGACAGAGAGTTCACCCCTCCACTTT
CASSWTESSPLHF
>.|TRBJ1-2|TRBV18|.
TGTGCCAGCTCACTGGGCTCGGGGTACGGAGGCTACACCTTC
CASSLGSGYGGYTF
>.|TRBJ1-2|TRBV10-3|.
TGTGCCATCACCGAGCGGGCTAACTATGGCTACACCTTC
CAITERANYGYTF
>.|TRBJ2-7|TRBV20-1|.
TGCAGTGCTTTAGAATACGAGCAGTACTTC
CSALEYEQYF
>TRBD1|TRBJ2-7|TRBV5-1|.
TGCGCCAGCAGCGGGTACGGGACAGGCCCCGACGAGCAGTACTTC
CASSGYGTGPDEQYF
>TRBD1|TRBJ1-2|TRBV7-2|.
TGTGCCAGCAGCTTAGGGGGACAGGGGGCGATCTATGGCTACACCTTC
CASSLGGQGAIYGYTF
>TRBD2|TRBJ2-7|TRBV10-3|once
TGTGCCATCAGTGAGACTAGCGGTTACGAGCAGTACTTC
CAISETSGYEQYF
>TRBD1|TRBJ2-4|TRBV19|few
TGTGCCAGTAGTATAACAGGGGACGGAAAAAACATTCAGTACTTC
CASSITGDGKNIQYF
>.|TRBJ2-7|TRBV18|.
TGTGCCAGCTCACCACAAGGGGCCACCTCCTACGAGCAGTACTTC
CASSPQGATSYEQYF
>TRBD1|TRBJ1-2|TRBV9|.
TGTGCCAGCAGCGTGGGGACAGGACCTAACTATGGCTACACCTTC
CASSVGTGPNYGYTF
>.|TRBJ2-7|TRBV7-9|.
TGTGCCAGCAGCTTAGCGCAGGGGACCTACGAGCAGTACTTC
CASSLAQGTYEQYF
>.|TRBJ2-7|TRBV7-2|.
TGTGCCAGCAGCTCCAACAGGGTCTCCTACGAGCAGTACTTC
CASSSNRVSYEQYF
>TRBD1|TRBJ1-5|TRBV28|.
TGTGCCAGCAGTGCAGGGGGCGCGGGCCAGCCCCAGCATTTT
CASSAGGAGQPQHF
>TRBD1|TRBJ1-2|TRBV4-2|.
TGTGCCAGCAGCCAGGAAGGGTCAGGGGGCGCATTTGGCTACACCTTC
CASSQEGSGGAFGYTF
>.|TRBJ2-2|TRBV4-3|.
TGCGCCAGCAGCCAACAGGGGAGCACCGGGGAGCTGTTTTTT
CASSQQGSTGELFF
>.|TRBJ1-4|TRBV10-3|once
TGTGCCATCAGGGCATCAACTAATGAAAAACTGTTTTTT
CAIRASTNEKLFF
>.|TRBJ1-1|TRBV7-9|few
TGTGCCAGCAGCCTAGGGGTAGGTGGAGTGAACACTGAAGCTTTCTTT
CASSLGVGGVNTEAFF
>TRBD2|TRBJ2-7|TRBV27|.
TGTGCCAGCTGTCGTATGGCGGCGGGGGGTTCCTACGAGCAGTACTTC
CASCRMAAGGSYEQYF
>.|TRBJ1-1|TRBV19|few
TGTGCCAGTAGTATAGGGCCGAACACTGAAGCTTTCTTT
CASSIGPNTEAFF
>TRBD1|TRBJ1-1|TRBV5-4|few
TGTGCCAGCAGCGGGACAGGGGCCGTGAACACTGAAGCTTTCTTT
CASSGTGAVNTEAFF
>.|TRBJ1-2|TRBV25-1|.
TGTGCCAGCAGTGAACAGGGAGGGTATGGCTACACCTTC
CASSEQGGYGYTF
>.|TRBJ2-7|TRBV3-1/TRBV3-2|.
TGTGCCAGCAGCCAAGGGGGACTGCGCTACGAGCAGTACTTC
CASSQGGLRYEQYF
>TRBD1|TRBJ2-1|TRBV27|.
TGTGCCAGCAGTTTAACCGGGACAGGGGACTACAATGAGCAGTTCTTC
CASSLTGTGDYNEQFF
>TRBD1|TRBJ2-7|TRBV19|.
TGTGCCAGTAGTATAGGGACAGGGGGCTCCTACGAGCAGTACTTC
CASSIGTGGSYEQYF
>TRBD1|TRBJ2-3|TRBV7-8|.
TGTGCCAGCAGGACAACAGGGGCCTCTGGTACGCAGTATTTT
CASRTTGASGTQYF
>.|TRBJ2-5|TRBV4-3|.
TGCGCCAGCAGCCAACAGATACAAGAGACCCAGTACTTC
CASSQQIQETQYF
>.|TRBJ2-7|TRBV7-2|.
TGTGCCAGCAGCTTACTTTGGGCAGGTCACGAGCAGTACTTC
CASSLLWAGHEQYF
>TRBD2|TRBJ2-1|TRBV29-1|.
TGCAGCGCCGCTCGGACTAGCGGGGGGGCCGATGAGCAGTTCTTC
CSAARTSGGADEQFF
>.|TRBJ1-5|TRBV19|.
TGTGCCTCAAAGGCCAGACAGCGTAATCAGCCCCAGCATTTT
CASKARQRNQPQHF
>.|TRBJ1-2|TRBV9|.
TGTGCCAGCAGCGTAGGGGGCACAGCTATCTATGGCTACACCTTC
CASSVGGTAIYGYTF
>TRBD2|TRBJ2-3|TRBV5-5|.
TGTGCCAGCACCCCGGGGGGGGGCACAGATACGCAGTATTTT
CASTPGGGTDTQYF
>.|TRBJ1-6|TRBV5-1|.
TGCGCCAGCAGCTTGGAGTTGACAGGAAGCTCCTATAATTCACCCCTCCACTTT
CASSLELTGSSYNSPLHF
>TRBD1|TRBJ2-7|TRBV7-6|.
TGTGCCAGCAGCTCGGTGCCGGGACAGTCCTACGAGCAGTACTTC
CASSSVPGQSYEQYF
>.|TRBJ1-3|TRBV4-3|.
TGCGCCAGCAGCCAAGTAGTGGGAAACACCATATATTTT
CASSQVVGNTIYF
>.|TRBJ1-5|TRBV28|.
TGTGCCAACTCGCAGGGATATAGCAATCAGCCCCAGCATTTT
CANSQGYSNQPQHF
>TRBD1|TRBJ1-2|TRBV19|.
TGTGCCAGTAGTTCACAGGGGACAGTCTATGGCTACACCTTC
CASSSQGTVYGYTF
>TRBD1|TRBJ1-6|TRBV27|.
TGTGCCAGCAGTCCCGCCCGGGACAGGGGGCAATCACCCCTCCACTTT
CASSPARDRGQSPLHF
>TRBD2|TRBJ2-5|TRBV4-2|.
TGTGCCAGCAGCCTTGGCGGGGGACAAGAGACCCAGTACTTC
CASSLGGGQETQYF
>.|TRBJ1-5|TRBV7-8|few
TGTGCCAGCAGCATAGACGGTAGCAATCAGCCCCAGCATTTT
CASSIDGSNQPQHF
>TRBD1|TRBJ1-6|TRBV2|.
TGTGCCAGCAGTGAGGTGGGAACAGGGGGTTCACCCCTCCACTTT
CASSEVGTGGSPLHF
>TRBD2|TRBJ2-1|TRBV18|.
TGTGCCAGCTCCGAGGCGGCGGGGGTGAGTGGGGAGCAGTTCTTC
CASSEAAGVSGEQFF